The 7 T cell receptor beta chains below come from one sample, sequenced in a study of preoperative IRX-2 immunotherapy in early breast cancer. Stated treatment: preoperative locoregional IRX-2 cytokine immunotherapy. The repertoire was sequenced with immunoSEQ multiplex PCR; TCRdb's copy has only in-frame clones and lacks some. The sample records tens of thousands of clones, roughly four fifths being singletons. The specimen comprised lymph node tissue, sampled after IRX-2 immunotherapy. These receptors all come from a human donor with breast cancer.

This clone was seen once. The J gene is TRBJ2-3, the V gene TRBV6-8, with 10 bases fitting TRBD2. The CDR3 runs to 15 residues. The germline V gene has CDR1 MNHGY and CDR2 SAAAGT. The V and J ends lost 7 bases and 3 bases, in that order; junction bases with no gene match: 7. For the CDR3, the DNA is TGTGCCAGCAAAGAGGCTAGCGGGGGAACAGATACGCAGTATTTT. It codes for CASKEASGGTDTQYF.

The genes are TRBV11-3 and TRBJ1-2; D not resolved. Trimming left V 6 bases short and J 4 bases short, with 18 bases between. This CDR3 has 15 amino acids. Germline CDR1 reads SGHNT; CDR2 reads YENEEA. The CDR3: CASRRGSTDSYGYTF. CDR3 DNA: TGTGCCAGCAGACGAGGATCGACGGATTCCTATGGCTACACCTTC.

CDR3 nucleotide sequence: TGTGCCAGCAGTTCTACAGGACAGTATGCCGACTATGGCTACACCTTC. This encodes CASSSTGQYADYGYTF. The V gene is TRBV28, the J gene TRBJ1-2; tentative D call: TRBD1 (6 bases). The CDR3 contains 16 residues. The germline V gene has CDR1 MDHEN and CDR2 SYDVKM. Trimming pared 4 bases from V and 3 bases from J, leaving 18 bases between.

The chain joins TRBV28 to TRBJ1-3, with TRBD1 as a possible D gene (5 bases). V lost 3 bases and J lost 6, with 12 bases in between. Germline lookup yields CDR1 MDHEN and CDR2 SYDVKM. This CDR3 comprises 14 residues. CDR3 in amino acids: CASSLSGNLNTIYF. CDR3 bases: TGTGCCAGCAGTTTGTCAGGGAATTTAAACACCATATATTTT.

The chain is built from TRBV28 and TRBJ1-2, with D possibly matching TRBD1 (5 bases). Germline-derived CDR1 and CDR2 are MDHEN and SYDVKM. This CDR3 comprises 15 residues. Between the trimmed V and J ends, which lost 6 bases and 3 bases, there was a span of 17 bases. The CDR3 sequence is CASRPSTRAYYGYTF. The CDR3 bases are TGTGCCAGCAGACCTTCTACCAGGGCGTACTATGGCTACACCTTC.

This sequence joins TRBV11-3 and TRBJ2-1; 7 bases match TRBD1. Trimming at V came to 5 bases and at J to 8 bases, leaving 9 bases not matched to a gene. Germline lookup yields CDR1 SGHNT and CDR2 YENEEA. CDR3 length: 14 amino acids. The CDR3 region has the DNA TGTGCCAGCAGCCCAGCCGACAGGGTCCATGAGCAGTTCTTC. Translating gives CASSPADRVHEQFF.

V usage is TRBV19 and J usage is TRBJ2-3; perhaps D is TRBD1 or TRBD2 (5 bases each). Germline V gene lookup returns CDR1 LNHDA and CDR2 SQIVND (reference sequence). V was trimmed by 1 base and J by 4 bases, leaving 12 bases between them. This CDR3 region has 15 residues. The CDR3 region has the DNA TGTGCCAGTAGTATAGGGGCTAGGGGAGCAGATACGCAGTATTTT. Its translation is CASSIGARGADTQYF.